What follows are 14 T cell receptor beta chains derived from one specimen sequenced in a study of shared clonotypes between healthy human individuals. Clones were sequenced by immunoSEQ multiplex PCR, and TCRdb holds only the in-frame ones, with some missing. Among approximately 500,000 clones listed, 79% were seen once. Sequencing input: PBMCs. These receptors were taken from a woman aged 40 to 55 in good health. Some clones in this sample may be carry-over from other donors' samples.

The chain has TRBV19 and TRBJ2-7, with 10 bases fitting TRBD2. This CDR3 region has 18 residues. The trim removed 5 bases at V and 7 bases at J, leaving 20 bases unmatched. The germline gives CDR1 LNHDA, CDR2 SQIVND (reference sequence). The CDR3 DNA sequence: TGTGCCAGTAGTTCTCTAGCGGGAGAGCGTTTCCTTCTAGGGGAGCAGTACTTC. This translates into CASSSLAGERFLLGEQYF.

The sample holds one count of this clone. V is TRBV5-1 and J is TRBJ2-3; D unclear. V lost 7 bases to trimming and J lost 2 bases, with 14 bases between them. CDR1 is SGHRS, CDR2 YFSETQ, per germline. This CDR3 is built from 14 residues. CDR3 amino acids: CASRVPHPTDTQYF. For the CDR3, the DNA is TGCGCCAGCCGGGTTCCACACCCCACAGATACGCAGTATTTT.

The J gene is TRBJ2-3, the V gene TRBV12-2; the table gives TRBD1 as D, unverified against the DNA. TRBV12-2 is recorded as a pseudogene. CDR3 size: 14 residues. The DNA of the CDR3 is TGTGCAAGTCGCTTAGTCATGGCCACAGATACGCAGTATTTT. This encodes CASRLVMATDTQYF.

This clone was observed at least ten times. The chain has TRBV6-1 and TRBJ2-7, with D possibly TRBD1 on 6 matching bases. Germline V gene sequence: CDR1 MNHNS, CDR2 SASEGT. The V and J ends lost 2 bases and 3 bases respectively, with 11 bases between them. The CDR3 contains 14 residues. This CDR3 is CASSEQGNHYEQYF. CDR3 bases: TGTGCCAGCAGTGAACAGGGGAATCACTACGAGCAGTACTTC.

J is TRBJ1-5 and V is TRBV5-6, with D possibly TRBD1 on 6 matching bases. Per the germline V gene, CDR1 is SGHDT and CDR2 is YYEEEE. The CDR3 covers 15 residues. The V and J ends lost 4 bases and 4 bases respectively, with 15 bases between them. CDR3 sequence: CASSAADQGNQPQHF. CDR3 sequence (DNA): TGTGCCAGCAGCGCAGCGGACCAGGGGAATCAGCCCCAGCATTTT.

This chain connects TRBV28 to TRBJ2-7; weak D call: TRBD2 (6 bases). The CDR3 contains 15 residues. V was trimmed by 4 bases and J by 2 bases, leaving 15 bases between them. CDR1 and CDR2 (germline): MDHEN, SYDVKM. The CDR3 reads CASSSPGGITYEQYF. CDR3 in DNA: TGTGCCAGCAGTTCCCCCGGGGGAATAACCTACGAGCAGTACTTC. Full variable domain (missing parts from reference TRBV28 and TRBJ2-7): DVKVTQSSRYLVKRTGEKVFLECVQDMDHENMFWYRQDPGLGLRLIYFSYDVKMKEKGDIPEGYSVSREKKERFSLILESASTNQTSMYLCASSSPGGITYEQYFGPGTRLTVT.

Only one count was recorded for this clone. This rearrangement joins TRBV5-1 to TRBJ2-3, with D possibly TRBD2 on 5 matching bases. The CDR3 is 17 residues long. V lost 4 bases and J 4 bases, leaving 22 bases between the germline ends. Germline V gives CDR1 SGHRS, CDR2 YFSETQ. CDR3 sequence reads: CASSPKRSSNTADTQYF. In DNA form, the CDR3 reads TGCGCCAGCAGCCCCAAGCGGAGCTCCAACACTGCAGATACGCAGTATTTT.

The chain couples TRBV18 to TRBJ1-1, with 8 bases that match TRBD1. With 2 bases clipped from V and 1 base from J, the junction kept 6 bases outside the gene matches. Germline assignment: CDR1 KGHSH and CDR2 LQKENI. The CDR3 is 16 residues long. This chain's CDR3 is CASSPAMDRANTEAFF. The CDR3 DNA sequence: TGTGCCAGCTCACCAGCTATGGACAGGGCGAACACTGAAGCTTTCTTT.

This chain uses TRBV7-2 with TRBJ1-1; 7 bases agree with TRBD1. This CDR3 is built from 14 residues. The trim removed 6 bases at V and 7 bases at J, leaving 11 bases unmatched. The germline V gene has CDR1 SGHTA and CDR2 FQGNSA. The DNA for the CDR3 is TGTGCCAGCAGACAAAGTCCAGACAGGGATGAAGCTTTCTTT. This encodes CASRQSPDRDEAFF.

The chain uses TRBV19 and TRBJ2-7; 7 bases agree with TRBD1. V gave up 3 bases and J gave up 2 bases; unmatched junction bases: 4. Germline assignment: CDR1 LNHDA and CDR2 SQIVND (reference sequence). The CDR3 has 14 amino acids. The CDR3 reads CASSIVQGAYEQYF. As DNA, the CDR3 is TGTGCCAGTAGTATCGTGCAGGGGGCCTACGAGCAGTACTTC.

This clone was counted between two and nine times. The rearrangement joins TRBV2 to TRBJ2-5; 7 bases match TRBD2. The germline CDR1 and CDR2 sequences are SNHLY and FYNNEI. With 5 bases clipped from V and 3 bases from J, the junction kept 18 bases outside the gene matches. The CDR3 sequence is 18 residues long. The CDR3 sequence is CASSLLTSAGSTKETQYF. DNA of the CDR3: TGTGCCAGCAGTCTTCTGACCTCAGCGGGATCTACGAAAGAGACCCAGTACTTC.

This clone was detected once. J is TRBJ1-2 and V is TRBV7-2, with D possibly being TRBD1 (6 bases). This CDR3 comprises 17 residues. V dropped 2 bases and J dropped 4 bases, with 20 bases sitting between them. Germline CDR1 and CDR2: SGHTA and FQGNSA. The CDR3 sequence: CASSLNLGGSVVYGYTF. As DNA, the CDR3 is TGTGCCAGCAGCTTAAACCTCGGGGGCTCGGTGGTCTATGGCTACACCTTC.

The rearrangement links TRBV6-5 to TRBJ1-3; possibly TRBD1 for D (6 bases). CDR3 length: 15 residues. Germline CDR1 and CDR2: MNHEY and SVGAGI. V was cut by 8 bases and J by 0 bases, with 14 bases left in between. Written as DNA, the CDR3 is TGTGCCAGCCAAAGCAGGGGAACCTCTGGAAACACCATATATTTT. Encoded protein: CASQSRGTSGNTIYF.

The rearrangement links TRBV5-1 to TRBJ1-5, with unresolved D. Between the trimmed V and J ends, which lost 0 bases and 4 bases, there was a span of 5 bases. Germline-derived CDR1 and CDR2 are SGHRS and YFSETQ. This CDR3 is 13 amino acids long. CDR3 sequence reads: CASSLGENQPQHF. CDR3 nucleotide sequence: TGCGCCAGCAGCTTGGGGGAGAATCAGCCCCAGCATTTT. Full variable domain (rest looked up from reference TRBV5-1 and TRBJ1-5): KAGVTQTPRYLIKTRGQQVTLSCSPISGHRSVSWYQQTPGQGLQFLFEYFSETQRNKGNFPGRFSGRQFSNSRSEMNVSTLELGDSALYLCASSLGENQPQHFGDGTRLSIL.